These 27 T cell receptor beta chains came from one sample sequenced in a study of blood T cells in healthy people across ages. Using a J-beta primer mix together with a sample-barcoded 5' primer, a second PCR was run for roughly 7 to 11 cycles. TCRdb re-analysed the 5' RACE reads in MiXCR, keeping a single row per CDR3 protein. The data show 650,000 to 1,000,000 distinct CDR3 sequences, 36% seen once. The sample taken for sequencing was blood. The receptors were sampled from a man aged 18 to 30 in good health.

The J gene is TRBJ2-1, the V gene TRBV21-1; the tabulated D call, TRBD1, remains unverified against the DNA. TRBV21-1 is flagged as a pseudogene. The CDR3 spans 24 residues. This CDR3 is CASSKAHPGGKAGGHQTLQETQFF. The CDR3 DNA follows: TGTGCCAGCAGCAAAGCTCATCCAGGGGGAAAAGCGGGGGGACACCAAACACTGCAAGAGACCCAGTTCTTC.

This clonotype was observed many times. This chain links TRBV7-8 with TRBJ2-3; 10 bases align to TRBD2. The CDR3 contains 16 residues. The V segment lost 1 base and the J segment 2 bases; nucleotides outside the gene matches: 3. Germline lookup yields CDR1 SGHVS and CDR2 FQNEAQ. CDR3 sequence: CASSLGSGGITDTQYF. For the CDR3, the DNA is TGTGCCAGCAGCTTAGGTAGCGGGGGGATCACAGATACGCAGTATTTT. Using reference TRBV7-8 and TRBJ2-3 for the parts outside the CDR3, the full variable domain is GAGVSQSPRYKVAKRGQDVALRCDPISGHVSLFWYQQALGQGPEFLTYFQNEAQLDKSGLPSDRFFAERPEGSVSTLKIQRTQQEDSAVYLCASSLGSGGITDTQYFGPGTRLTVL.

Comments on this clonotype: A much more abundant neighbour one base away suggests this may be a read error. V is TRBV4-2 and J is TRBJ2-1; D is ambiguous. The CDR3 is made up of 15 amino acids. Germline V gives CDR1 LGHNA, CDR2 YNFKEQ. CDR3: CASGQMGIGDNEQFF. The CDR3 region has the DNA TGTGCCAGCGGCCAAATGGGAATTGGAGACAATGAGCAGTTCTTC.

This clonotype was detected only a few times. The V and J genes are TRBV7-9 and TRBJ2-7, with TRBD1 identical over 9 bases. V gave up 5 bases and J gave up 6 bases; unmatched junction bases: 11. Germline loops: CDR1 SEHNR, CDR2 FQNEAQ (reference sequence). The CDR3 length is 15 residues. In nucleotides, the CDR3 is TGTGCCAGCAGCCGAACTATACAGGGGGCCGGCGAGCAGTACTTC. Translation gives CASSRTIQGAGEQYF.

The chain is built from TRBV3-1 and TRBJ1-1, with D possibly TRBD1 on 6 matching bases. Trimming took off 2 bases at V and 0 bases at J, with 16 bases between the two ends. This CDR3 spans 17 amino acids. The germline V gene encodes CDR1 LGHDT and CDR2 YNNKEL (reference sequence). The CDR3 coding sequence is TGTGCCAGCAGCCAAATATATGCGGGACACATGAACACTGAAGCTTTCTTT. Translated: CASSQIYAGHMNTEAFF. Full variable domain (rest looked up from reference TRBV3-1 and TRBJ1-1): DTAVSQTPKYLVTQMGNDKSIKCEQNLGHDTMYWYKQDSKKFLKIMFSYNNKELIINETVPNRFSPKSPDKAHLNLHINSLELGDSAVYFCASSQIYAGHMNTEAFFGQGTRLTVV.

In its sample, this clonotype was seen a few times. This rearrangement joins TRBV19 to TRBJ1-2, with TRBD1 identical over 7 bases. The CDR3 totals 15 residues. V lost 4 bases and J lost 8; bases outside the gene matches: 13. The germline V gene encodes CDR1 LNHDA and CDR2 SQIVND (reference sequence). The CDR3 loop reads CASSNLPTGSRGYTF. CDR3 nucleotides: TGTGCCAGTAGTAACCTACCGACAGGGTCTAGGGGCTACACCTTC.

This clonotype was observed a single time. V is TRBV20-1 and J is TRBJ2-3; TRBD2 agrees at 9 bases. Germline V gives CDR1 DFQATT, CDR2 SNEGSKA (reference sequence). V shed 5 bases, J shed 3 bases, and the junction held 15 bases outside the gene matches. CDR3 size: 17 residues. CDR3 sequence: CSASDPIAGDGTDTQYF. The CDR3 DNA is TGCAGTGCTTCTGACCCCATAGCGGGAGATGGTACAGATACGCAGTATTTT.

The V call is TRBV5-1, the J call TRBJ2-1; no clear D. The tail of the sequence fits TRBJ2-7 better, so the J call may be wrong. This CDR3 region has 12 residues. CDR1 and CDR2 (germline): SGHRS, YFSETQ. The CDR3 loop reads CASRTAYNEQYF. The CDR3 DNA is TGCGCCAGTCGAACAGCCTACAATGAGCAGTACTTC.

In its sample, this clonotype was seen a few times. The chain carries TRBV29-1 and TRBJ1-2; perhaps TRBD1 as D (6 bases). This CDR3 region has 15 residues. Germline V gives CDR1 SQVTM, CDR2 ANQGSEA. V lost 2 bases and J lost 8, with 21 bases in between. The CDR3 nucleotides are TGCAGCGTTGAACTCCGAGGGCAGGGGATCGAAGGCTACACCTTC. Translating it yields CSVELRGQGIEGYTF.

This chain links TRBV12-3 or TRBV12-4 with TRBJ2-2; D uncertain. V shed 2 bases and J shed 7 bases, with 11 bases lying between them. The CDR3 has 14 amino acids. The CDR3 DNA sequence: TGTGCCAGCAGTTTAAAAAGGGCATACGGGGAGCTGTTTTTT. Residues: CASSLKRAYGELFF.

There are a few counts of this clonotype. The genes are TRBV20-1 and TRBJ2-7; TRBD1 might be the D (5 bases). Trimming shortened V by 0 bases and J by 1 base, and 13 bases separated the two germline ends. This CDR3 has 15 residues. Germline V gene data show CDR1 as DFQATT and CDR2 as SNEGSKA (reference sequence). The CDR3 is CSARDSLAGSYEQYF. The CDR3 DNA is TGCAGTGCTAGAGATTCGTTAGCAGGGTCCTACGAGCAGTACTTC.

This chain uses TRBV5-1 with TRBJ2-5, with 7 nucleotides matching TRBD1. Looked up from germline, CDR1 is SGHRS and CDR2 is YFSETQ. The V segment lost 0 bases and the J segment 3 bases; nucleotides outside the gene matches: 8. The CDR3 is 16 amino acids. The CDR3 sequence is CASSLGDRMLEETQYF. Written as DNA, the CDR3 is TGCGCCAGCAGCTTGGGGGACAGAATGCTGGAAGAGACCCAGTACTTC.

This chain joins TRBV4-3 and TRBJ2-5, with D possibly TRBD1 on 5 matching bases. Per germline, CDR1 LGHNA and CDR2 YSLEER. The V gene lost 4 bases and the J gene lost 5 bases, with 11 bases spanning the gap. The length of the CDR3 is 13 residues. In nucleotides, the CDR3 is TGCGCCAGCAGCCCAGGGCGCTGGGAGACCCAGTACTTC. Translating gives CASSPGRWETQYF.

V gene TRBV3-1 combines with J gene TRBJ2-3, with 7 nucleotides matching TRBD2. The CDR3 loop spans 17 amino acids. CDR1 is LGHDT, CDR2 YNNKEL, per germline (reference sequence). The V segment lost 3 bases and the J segment 2 bases; nucleotides outside the gene matches: 11. The CDR3 nucleotides are TGTGCCAGCAGCCAGCACCGGGCTAGCGGAAACACAGATACGCAGTATTTT. This codes for CASSQHRASGNTDTQYF.

This clonotype has more than one count but fewer than ten. The chain has TRBV7-9 and TRBJ2-3; D is perhaps TRBD2 (5 bases). The CDR3 length is 12 residues. From germline, CDR1 is SEHNR and CDR2 FQNEAQ (reference sequence). Trimming removed 5 bases at V and 7 bases at J, with 10 bases between. This CDR3 reads CASSAPGYTQYF. Written as DNA, the CDR3 is TGTGCCAGCAGCGCCCCGGGGTATACGCAGTATTTT.

V is TRBV20-1 and J is TRBJ1-5; no reliable D call. This CDR3 is 15 amino acids long. The V end was cut by 1 base, the J end by 0 bases, with 10 bases between. The germline CDR1 and CDR2 sequences are DFQATT and SNEGSKA (reference sequence). The CDR3 DNA sequence: TGCAGTGCTAGAGGTGGTAAGGGTAGCAATCAGCCCCAGCATTTT. This encodes CSARGGKGSNQPQHF.

The CDR3 DNA reads TGTGCCAGCAGCCAAGAACGAGCCTTGTACAATGAGCAGTTCTTC. Translated: CASSQERALYNEQFF. The rearrangement joins TRBV14 to TRBJ2-1, with unresolved D. The V gene's germline CDR1 is SGHDN and CDR2 FVKESK. The V gene lost 0 bases and the J gene lost 4 bases, with 10 bases spanning the gap. The CDR3 contains 15 residues.

This chain joins TRBV7-9 and TRBJ2-5, with D unclear. The tail of the sequence fits TRBJ2-7 better, so the J call may be wrong. Germline V gene data show CDR1 as SEHNR and CDR2 as FQNEAQ (reference sequence). The CDR3 sequence is 12 residues long. In nucleotides, the CDR3 is TGTGCCAGCAGCTTAGCCAGTCCCGAGCAGTACTTC. Translation: CASSLASPEQYF.

Only a few counts were recorded for this clonotype. The chain employs TRBV20-1 and TRBJ2-1; TRBD2 matches at 7 bases. The CDR3 has 15 residues. Germline CDR1 is DFQATT and CDR2 is SNEGSKA (reference sequence). V dropped 0 bases and J dropped 4; count of bases not matched to a gene: 6. For the CDR3, the DNA is TGCAGTGCTAGAGATCCGGCTAGCGGATACAATGAGCAGTTCTTC. Protein: CSARDPASGYNEQFF.

This chain uses TRBV7-2 with TRBJ2-1; 11 bases are shared with TRBD2. Germline V gives CDR1 SGHTA, CDR2 FQGNSA. The V segment lost 0 bases and the J segment 6 bases; nucleotides outside the gene matches: 1. CDR3 length: 15 amino acids. CDR3 loop: CASSLALAGGNEQFF. CDR3 DNA sequence: TGTGCCAGCAGCTTAGCTCTAGCGGGGGGCAATGAGCAGTTCTTC.

The chain recombines TRBV20-1 with TRBJ1-2, with 7 positions matching TRBD1. The V segment lost 3 bases and the J segment 3 bases; nucleotides outside the gene matches: 7. Germline CDR1 DFQATT, CDR2 SNEGSKA (reference sequence). The length of the CDR3 is 14 residues. As DNA, the CDR3 is TGCAGTGCTAGGCCGGGACAGTTTGACTATGGCTACACCTTC. Encoded protein: CSARPGQFDYGYTF.

The chain is built from TRBV6-1 and TRBJ1-5; D remains ambiguous. CDR3 length: 15 residues. Trimming stripped 2 bases from V and 2 bases from J, with 10 bases between. The V gene's germline CDR1 is MNHNS and CDR2 SASEGT. The CDR3: CASSEQGLGNQPQHF. The CDR3 DNA follows: TGTGCCAGCAGTGAACAAGGGCTTGGCAATCAGCCCCAGCATTTT.

This clonotype appeared a few times. The chain has TRBV7-2 and TRBJ2-4, with a weak D call TRBD1 (6 bases). CDR3 size: 14 residues. Looked up from germline, CDR1 is SGHTA and CDR2 is FQGNSA. Trimming cost V 4 bases and J 6 bases, with 13 bases left between them. The CDR3 reads CASSSGTPRNIQYF. CDR3 coding DNA: TGTGCCAGCAGCTCCGGGACACCCCGAAACATTCAGTACTTC.

V and J are TRBV13 and TRBJ1-2; D remains unclear. V dropped 3 bases and J dropped 8 bases, with 10 bases sitting between them. The CDR3 length is 12 residues. Germline CDR1 PRHDT, CDR2 FYEKMQ (reference sequence). CDR3 nucleotide sequence: TGTGCCAGCAGCTTTATAGTGGAAGGCTACACCTTC. Translated, it gives CASSFIVEGYTF.

This clonotype was seen a handful of times. J is TRBJ2-1 and V is TRBV20-1; a possible D gene is TRBD1 (5 bases). TRBJ2-7 matches the DNA end more closely, so the J call is doubtful. Germline loops: CDR1 DFQATT, CDR2 SNEGSKA (reference sequence). The CDR3 extends over 16 amino acids. The CDR3 loop is CSAQPTDLSSYNEQYF. CDR3 sequence (DNA): TGCAGTGCCCAGCCGACAGACCTTAGCTCCTACAATGAGCAGTACTTC.

The chain links TRBV4-2 to TRBJ1-2; D is ambiguous. Germline CDR1 reads LGHNA; CDR2 reads YNFKEQ. V was trimmed by 0 bases and J by 8 bases, leaving 16 bases between them. CDR3 length: 15 amino acids. The DNA of the CDR3 is TGTGCCAGCAGCCAAGATGGCAGCCCTCTGGGCGGCTACACCTTC. Amino acid sequence: CASSQDGSPLGGYTF.

This rearrangement joins TRBV7-9 to TRBJ2-3, with D uncertain. CDR1 SEHNR and CDR2 FQNEAQ come from the germline V gene (reference sequence). The ends were cut back, 4 bases at V and 2 bases at J, with 13 bases in the middle. This CDR3 is built from 15 residues. The CDR3 reads CASSSSDLDTDTQYF. CDR3 in DNA: TGTGCCAGCAGCTCGTCAGACCTTGACACAGATACGCAGTATTTT. Looking up the rest from reference TRBV7-9 and TRBJ2-3 gives the full variable domain: DTGVSQNPRHKITKRGQNVTFRCDPISEHNRLYWYRQTLGQGPEFLTYFQNEAQLEKSRLLSDRFSAERPKGSFSTLEIQRTEQGDSAMYLCASSSSDLDTDTQYFGPGTRLTVL.